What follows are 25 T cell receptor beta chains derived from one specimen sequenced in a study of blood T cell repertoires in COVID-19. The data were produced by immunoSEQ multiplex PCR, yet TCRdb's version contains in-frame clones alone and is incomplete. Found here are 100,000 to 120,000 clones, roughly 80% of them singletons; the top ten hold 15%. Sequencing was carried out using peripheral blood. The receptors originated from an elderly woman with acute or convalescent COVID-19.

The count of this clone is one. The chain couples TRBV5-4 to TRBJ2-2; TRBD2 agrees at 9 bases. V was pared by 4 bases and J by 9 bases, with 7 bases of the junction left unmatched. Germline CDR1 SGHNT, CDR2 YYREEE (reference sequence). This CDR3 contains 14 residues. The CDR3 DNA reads TGTGCCAGCAGCATGACGACTAGCGGAAGGGAGCTGTTTTTT. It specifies CASSMTTSGRELFF.

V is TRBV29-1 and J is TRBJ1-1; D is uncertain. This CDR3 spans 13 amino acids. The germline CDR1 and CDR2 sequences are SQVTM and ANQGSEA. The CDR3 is CRVHEQPNTEAFF. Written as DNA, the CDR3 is TGCAGGGTACACGAACAACCGAACACTGAAGCTTTCTTT.

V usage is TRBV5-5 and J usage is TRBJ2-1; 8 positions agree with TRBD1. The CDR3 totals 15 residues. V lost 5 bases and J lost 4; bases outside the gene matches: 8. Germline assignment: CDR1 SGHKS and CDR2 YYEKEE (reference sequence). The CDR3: CASRTTGQGYNEQFF. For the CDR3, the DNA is TGTGCCAGCAGGACTACAGGACAGGGATACAATGAGCAGTTCTTC. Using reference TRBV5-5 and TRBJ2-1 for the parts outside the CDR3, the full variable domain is DAGVTQSPTHLIKTRGQQVTLRCSPISGHKSVSWYQQVLGQGPQFIFQYYEKEERGRGNFPDRFSARQFPNYSSELNVNALLLGDSALYLCASRTTGQGYNEQFFGPGTRLTVL.

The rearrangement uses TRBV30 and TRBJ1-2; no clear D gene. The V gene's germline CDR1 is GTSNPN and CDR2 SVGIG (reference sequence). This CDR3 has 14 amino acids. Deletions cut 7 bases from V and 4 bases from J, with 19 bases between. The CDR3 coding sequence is TGTGCCTTAAATCGGCGCGAAGCGGTCTATGGCTACACCTTC. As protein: CALNRREAVYGYTF.

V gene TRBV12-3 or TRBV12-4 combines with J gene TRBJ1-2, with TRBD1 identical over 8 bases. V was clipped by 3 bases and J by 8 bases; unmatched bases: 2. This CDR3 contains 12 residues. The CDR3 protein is CASSFPGGGYTF. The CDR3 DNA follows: TGTGCCAGCAGTTTTCCAGGGGGCGGCTACACCTTC.

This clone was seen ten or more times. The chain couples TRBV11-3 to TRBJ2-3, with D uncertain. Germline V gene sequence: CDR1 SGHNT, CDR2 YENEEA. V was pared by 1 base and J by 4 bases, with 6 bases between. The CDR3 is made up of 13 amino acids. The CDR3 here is CASSLVRADTQYF. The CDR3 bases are TGTGCCAGCAGCTTAGTTCGAGCAGATACGCAGTATTTT.

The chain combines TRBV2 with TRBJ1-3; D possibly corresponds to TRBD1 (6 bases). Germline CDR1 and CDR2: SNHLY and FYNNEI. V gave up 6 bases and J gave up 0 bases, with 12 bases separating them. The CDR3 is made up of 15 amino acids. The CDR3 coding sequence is TGTGCCAGCAGAAGGGGGACGGTCTCTGGAAACACCATATATTTT. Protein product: CASRRGTVSGNTIYF.

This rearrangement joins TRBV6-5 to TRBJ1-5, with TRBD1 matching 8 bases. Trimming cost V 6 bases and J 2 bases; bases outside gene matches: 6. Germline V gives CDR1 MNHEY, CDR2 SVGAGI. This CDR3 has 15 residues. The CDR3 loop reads CASRPPGQGNQPQHF. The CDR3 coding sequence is TGTGCCAGCAGACCCCCGGGACAGGGCAATCAGCCCCAGCATTTT.

The CDR3 coding sequence is TGCAGCCTGGGGCGGTTGGCCCCATTCAACCGAAATGAGCAGTTCTTC. This encodes CSLGRLAPFNRNEQFF. V and J are TRBV29-1 and TRBJ2-1; weak D call: TRBD1 (5 bases). Germline lookup yields CDR1 SQVTM and CDR2 ANQGSEA. The CDR3 loop spans 16 amino acids. The ends were cut back, 8 bases at V and 7 bases at J, with 27 bases in the middle.

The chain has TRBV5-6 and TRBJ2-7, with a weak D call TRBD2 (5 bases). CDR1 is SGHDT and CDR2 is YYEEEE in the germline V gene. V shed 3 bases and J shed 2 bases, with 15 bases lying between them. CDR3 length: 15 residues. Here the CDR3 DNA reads TGTGCCAGCAGCTCCCTCGGGGTTGAAACCTACGAGCAGTACTTC. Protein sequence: CASSSLGVETYEQYF.

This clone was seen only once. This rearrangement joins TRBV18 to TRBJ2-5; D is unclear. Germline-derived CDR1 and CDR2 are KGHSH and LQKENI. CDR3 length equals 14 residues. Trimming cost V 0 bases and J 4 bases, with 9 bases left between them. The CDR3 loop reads CASSPPAVVETQYF. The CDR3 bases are TGTGCCAGCTCACCACCGGCCGTTGTAGAGACCCAGTACTTC.

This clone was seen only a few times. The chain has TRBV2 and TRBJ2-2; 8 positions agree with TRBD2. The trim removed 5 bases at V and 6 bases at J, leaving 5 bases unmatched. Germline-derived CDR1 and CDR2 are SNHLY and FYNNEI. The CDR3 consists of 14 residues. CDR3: CASSRTSKSGELFF. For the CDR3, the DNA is TGTGCCAGCAGTCGGACTAGCAAATCCGGGGAGCTGTTTTTT.

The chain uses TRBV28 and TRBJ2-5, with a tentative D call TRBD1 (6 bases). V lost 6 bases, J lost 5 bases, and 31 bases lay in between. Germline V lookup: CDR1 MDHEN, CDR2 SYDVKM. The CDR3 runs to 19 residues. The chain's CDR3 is CASSTPAPLTGERGETQYF. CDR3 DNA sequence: TGTGCCAGCAGCACCCCCGCCCCTCTTACAGGTGAAAGGGGGGAGACCCAGTACTTC.

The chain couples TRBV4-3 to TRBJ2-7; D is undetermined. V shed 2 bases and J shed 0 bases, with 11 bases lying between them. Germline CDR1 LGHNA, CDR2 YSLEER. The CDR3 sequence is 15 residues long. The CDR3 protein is CASSQMLLSSYEQYV. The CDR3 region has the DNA TGCGCCAGCAGCCAAATGTTACTAAGCTCCTACGAGCAGTACGTC.

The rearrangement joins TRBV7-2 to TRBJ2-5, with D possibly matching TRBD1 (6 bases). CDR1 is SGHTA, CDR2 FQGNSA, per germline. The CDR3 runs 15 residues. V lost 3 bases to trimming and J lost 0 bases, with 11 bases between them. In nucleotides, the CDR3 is TGTGCCAGCAGCTTCCGGGACACCTACCAAGAGACCCAGTACTTC. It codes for CASSFRDTYQETQYF.

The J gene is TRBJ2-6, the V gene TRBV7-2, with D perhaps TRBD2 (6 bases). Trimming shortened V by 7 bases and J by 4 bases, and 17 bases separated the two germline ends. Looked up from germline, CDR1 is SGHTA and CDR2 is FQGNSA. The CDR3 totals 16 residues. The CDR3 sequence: CASTPGSLGGANVLTF. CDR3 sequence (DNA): TGTGCCAGCACCCCCGGGAGTCTGGGAGGGGCCAACGTCCTGACTTTC.

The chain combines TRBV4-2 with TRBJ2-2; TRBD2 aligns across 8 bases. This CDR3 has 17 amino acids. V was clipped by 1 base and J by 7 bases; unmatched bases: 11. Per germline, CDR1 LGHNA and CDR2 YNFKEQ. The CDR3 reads CASSQAAGESGGGELFF. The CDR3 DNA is TGTGCCAGCAGCCAAGCAGCGGGAGAGAGTGGAGGCGGGGAGCTGTTTTTT.

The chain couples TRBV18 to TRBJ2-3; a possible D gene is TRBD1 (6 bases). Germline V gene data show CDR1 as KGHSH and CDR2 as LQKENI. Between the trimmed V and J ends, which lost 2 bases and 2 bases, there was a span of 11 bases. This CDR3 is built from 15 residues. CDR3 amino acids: CASSPTGLYTDTQYF. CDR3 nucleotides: TGTGCCAGCTCACCAACAGGGCTTTACACAGATACGCAGTATTTT.

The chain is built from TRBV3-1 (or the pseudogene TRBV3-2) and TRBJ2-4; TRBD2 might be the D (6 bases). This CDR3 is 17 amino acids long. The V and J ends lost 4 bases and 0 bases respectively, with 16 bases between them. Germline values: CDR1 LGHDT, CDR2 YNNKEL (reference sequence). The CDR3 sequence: CASSRDSGAIAKNIQYF. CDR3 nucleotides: TGTGCCAGCAGCCGCGATAGCGGAGCAATAGCCAAAAACATTCAGTACTTC.

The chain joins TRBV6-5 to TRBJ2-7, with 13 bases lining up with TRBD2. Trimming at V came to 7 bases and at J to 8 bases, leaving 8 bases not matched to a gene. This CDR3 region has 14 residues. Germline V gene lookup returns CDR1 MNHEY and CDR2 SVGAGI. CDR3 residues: CASKTGTSGIKQYV. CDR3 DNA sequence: TGTGCCAGCAAAACGGGGACTAGCGGGATCAAGCAGTACGTC.

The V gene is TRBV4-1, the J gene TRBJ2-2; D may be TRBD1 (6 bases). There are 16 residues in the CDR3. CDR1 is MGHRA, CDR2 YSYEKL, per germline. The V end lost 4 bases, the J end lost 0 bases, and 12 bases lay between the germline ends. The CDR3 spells CASSRTGTTNTGELFF. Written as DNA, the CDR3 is TGCGCCAGCAGCCGCACCGGGACAACGAACACCGGGGAGCTGTTTTTT.

The CDR3 coding sequence is TGTGCCAGCAGACAACCGGGACTATCAACCGGGGAGCTGTTTTTT. This gives the protein CASRQPGLSTGELFF. The chain carries TRBV6-5 and TRBJ2-2, with 7 bases lining up with TRBD2. The J segment lost 5 bases and the V segment lost 6 bases, leaving 9 bases of the junction unmatched. The CDR3 totals 15 residues. Germline CDR1 is MNHEY and CDR2 is SVGAGI.

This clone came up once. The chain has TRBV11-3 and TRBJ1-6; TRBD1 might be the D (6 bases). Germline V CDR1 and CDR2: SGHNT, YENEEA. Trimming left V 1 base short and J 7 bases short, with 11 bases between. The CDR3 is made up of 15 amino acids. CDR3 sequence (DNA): TGTGCCAGCAGCTTAGCAGCAGGGGTCAATTCACCCCTCCACTTT. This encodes CASSLAAGVNSPLHF.

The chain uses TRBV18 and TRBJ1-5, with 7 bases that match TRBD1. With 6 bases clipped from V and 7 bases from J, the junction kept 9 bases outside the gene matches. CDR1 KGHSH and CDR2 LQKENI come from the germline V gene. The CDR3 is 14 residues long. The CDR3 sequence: CASSRKTGAQPQHF. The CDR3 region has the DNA TGTGCCAGCTCCCGGAAAACAGGGGCCCAGCCCCAGCATTTT.

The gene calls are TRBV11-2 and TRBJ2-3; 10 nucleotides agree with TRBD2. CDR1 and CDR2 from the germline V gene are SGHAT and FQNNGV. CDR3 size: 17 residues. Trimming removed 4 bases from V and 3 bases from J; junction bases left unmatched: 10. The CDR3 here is CASSSRTSGERTDTQYF. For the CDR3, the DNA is TGTGCCAGCAGCTCACGGACTAGCGGAGAGAGGACAGATACGCAGTATTTT. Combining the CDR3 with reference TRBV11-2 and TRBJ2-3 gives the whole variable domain EAGVAQSPRYKIIEKRQSVAFWCNPISGHATLYWYQQILGQGPKLLIQFQNNGVVDDSQLPKDRFSAERLKGVDSTLKIQPAKLEDSAVYLCASSSRTSGERTDTQYFGPGTRLTVL.